These T cell receptor beta chains were read from a single sample in a study of cytomegalovirus exposure and HLA in healthy donors. Here immunoSEQ multiplex PCR was the method, and the copy in TCRdb shows in-frame clones only, minus some. This sample contains fewer than 250,000 clones. Sequenced material: PBMCs. All receptors come from a woman aged 30 to 39 in good health and CMV-seropositive. Each CDR3 is given with its conserved first and last residue. D genes are given only for firm matches.

V gene	D gene	J gene	CDR3 protein	CDR3 DNA
TRBV14	.	TRBJ1-3	CASSRDSDRSGNTIYF	TGTGCCAGCAGCCGAGACAGCGACCGCTCTGGAAACACCATATATTTT
TRBV18	.	TRBJ2-7	CASSPTGVEQYF	TGTGCCAGCTCACCGACGGGGGTCGAGCAGTACTTC
TRBV7-6	TRBD1	TRBJ2-5	CASSLLQGARETQYF	TGTGCCAGCAGCTTACTACAGGGGGCGCGGGAGACCCAGTACTTC
TRBV7-9	.	TRBJ1-1	CASSLDPGWNTEAFF	TGTGCCAGCAGCTTAGATCCGGGATGGAACACTGAAGCTTTCTTT
TRBV7-9	.	TRBJ1-3	CASSFLGGAGNTIYF	TGTGCCAGCAGCTTCTTAGGGGGAGCCGGAAACACCATATATTTT
TRBV7-9	.	TRBJ1-1	CASSQGPGRDTEAFF	TGTGCCAGCAGCCAGGGGCCCGGGCGGGACACTGAAGCTTTCTTT
TRBV6-5	.	TRBJ2-7	CASSYRWGRSDEQYF	TGTGCCAGCAGTTACCGATGGGGGCGTAGCGACGAGCAGTACTTC
TRBV27	.	TRBJ1-5	CASSLSSRGNQPQHF	TGTGCCAGCAGTTTATCTTCGCGGGGGAATCAGCCCCAGCATTTT
TRBV19	.	TRBJ1-2	CASSMVRSGYTF	TGTGCCAGTAGTATGGTGAGAAGCGGCTACACCTTC
TRBV18	.	TRBJ2-2	CASSPPFNYLGELFF	TGTGCCAGCTCACCTCCGTTCAACTACCTAGGGGAGCTGTTTTTT
TRBV7-8	TRBD2	TRBJ2-2	CASSLVPGTSGGNTGELFF	TGTGCCAGCAGCTTAGTCCCTGGGACCTCGGGAGGGAACACCGGGGAGCTGTTTTTT
TRBV10-3	.	TRBJ2-5	CAIRPGVVETQYF	TGTGCCATCCGACCAGGGGTGGTAGAGACCCAGTACTTC
TRBV27	.	TRBJ2-3	CASSSHTNNARQYF	TGTGCCAGCAGTTCACACACCAACAACGCTCGGCAGTATTTT
TRBV12-5	.	TRBJ2-3	CASGPLLGDTQYF	TGTGCTAGTGGTCCCCTCCTCGGAGATACGCAGTATTTT
TRBV7-2	.	TRBJ2-2	CASSGAGLNTGELFF	TGTGCCAGCAGTGGTGCGGGATTGAACACCGGGGAGCTGTTTTTT
TRBV6-5	.	TRBJ1-5	CASRPGQLSNQPQHF	TGTGCCAGCAGGCCAGGACAGCTTAGCAATCAGCCCCAGCATTTT
TRBV6-6	.	TRBJ1-4	CASSYSMSEKLFF	TGTGCCAGCAGTTACTCGATGAGCGAAAAACTGTTTTTT
TRBV5-1	TRBD2	TRBJ2-3	CASSSRGDAGADTQYF	TGCGCCAGCAGCTCGCGGGGGGATGCTGGCGCAGATACGCAGTATTTT
TRBV11-2	TRBD1	TRBJ1-4	CASSLGFGQGAEKLFF	TGTGCCAGCAGCTTAGGATTCGGACAGGGGGCTGAAAAACTGTTTTTT
TRBV11-3	.	TRBJ2-7	CASSFRPGYEQYF	TGTGCCAGCAGCTTTCGCCCAGGCTACGAGCAGTACTTC
TRBV5-1	.	TRBJ2-1	CASSFLGWGLDNEQFF	TGCGCCAGCAGCTTCCTGGGTTGGGGGCTGGACAATGAGCAGTTCTTC
TRBV19	TRBD1	TRBJ1-5	CASSIRDRGNQPQHF	TGTGCCAGTAGCATCCGGGACAGGGGCAATCAGCCCCAGCATTTT
TRBV7-2	.	TRBJ1-2	CASSVGQPYGYTF	TGTGCCAGCAGCGTGGGACAACCCTATGGCTACACCTTC
TRBV7-9	.	TRBJ2-7	CASSRGGDAGGLREQYF	TGTGCCAGCAGCCGGGGAGGGGACGCAGGGGGCCTAAGGGAGCAGTACTTC
TRBV5-1	.	TRBJ1-5	CASSLTGDQPQHF	TGCGCCAGCAGCTTGACGGGGGATCAGCCCCAGCATTTT
TRBV7-2	.	TRBJ1-2	CASLGDSYTF	TGTGCCAGCTTGGGGGACAGCTACACCTTC
TRBV6-5	.	TRBJ1-5	CASRAGVGQPQHF	TGTGCCAGCAGGGCCGGGGTCGGACAGCCCCAGCATTTT
TRBV27	TRBD1	TRBJ2-7	CASSAGDRIFSYEQYF	TGTGCCAGCAGTGCCGGGGACAGAATCTTTTCCTACGAGCAGTACTTC
TRBV30	TRBD2	TRBJ2-7	CAWTHYSSGPHEQYF	TGTGCCTGGACCCATTACTCTAGCGGACCCCACGAGCAGTACTTC
TRBV2	TRBD1	TRBJ2-2	CASTLTGATGELFF	TGTGCCAGCACCCTGACAGGGGCCACCGGGGAGCTGTTTTTT
TRBV5-4	TRBD2	TRBJ2-3	CASSLGTSGRAREQYF	TGTGCCAGCAGCCTAGGGACTAGCGGGAGGGCTAGGGAGCAGTATTTT
TRBV4-3	TRBD2	TRBJ2-7	CASSSLPAGGEQYF	TGCGCCAGCAGCTCCCTCCCAGCGGGAGGCGAGCAGTACTTC
TRBV10-1	TRBD1	TRBJ2-2	CASSAPGTGGTGELFF	TGCGCCAGCAGTGCCCCCGGGACAGGGGGCACCGGGGAGCTGTTTTTT
TRBV7-4	TRBD1	TRBJ1-1	CASSPRPEDRRMNTEAFF	TGTGCCAGCAGCCCTCGTCCGGAGGACAGGAGAATGAACACTGAAGCTTTCTTT
TRBV18	.	TRBJ1-1	CASSPGVLQVNTEAFF	TGTGCCAGCTCACCGGGAGTGCTTCAGGTGAACACTGAAGCTTTCTTT
TRBV28	TRBD1	TRBJ1-4	CASSPYRDSNEKLFF	TGTGCCAGCAGTCCTTACCGGGACAGTAATGAAAAACTGTTTTTT
TRBV5-1	TRBD1	TRBJ2-7	CASSLAGTASYEQYF	TGCGCCAGCAGCTTGGCCGGGACAGCTTCCTACGAGCAGTACTTC
TRBV19	TRBD2	TRBJ2-3	CATKNSGNAPDTQYF	TGTGCCACCAAAAATAGCGGGAATGCTCCAGATACGCAGTATTTT
TRBV6-5	.	TRBJ1-3	CASSYSYTHNTIYF	TGTGCCAGCAGTTACTCGTATACTCATAACACCATATATTTT
TRBV30	TRBD1	TRBJ1-1	CAWTGGQGNTEAFF	TGTGCCTGGACTGGAGGACAGGGGAACACTGAAGCTTTCTTT
TRBV19	.	TRBJ1-1	CASSIGRKSVNTEAFF	TGTGCCAGTAGTATAGGGAGGAAGAGCGTGAACACTGAAGCTTTCTTT
TRBV5-1	TRBD1	TRBJ2-1	CASSLSTGVVEQFF	TGCGCCAGCAGCTTGTCTACAGGGGTCGTCGAGCAGTTCTTC
TRBV6-1	TRBD1	TRBJ2-5	CASSEGGQEETQYF	TGTGCCAGCAGTGAAGGGGGACAGGAAGAGACCCAGTACTTC
TRBV6-5	TRBD1	TRBJ1-1	CASRYSDREYTEAFF	TGTGCCAGCAGGTACTCGGACAGGGAGTACACTGAAGCTTTCTTT
TRBV7-9	TRBD1	TRBJ2-7	CASSLGFGTEYEQYF	TGTGCCAGCAGCTTAGGATTCGGGACAGAGTACGAGCAGTACTTC
TRBV19	.	TRBJ1-1	CASNPKRASGTEAFF	TGTGCCAGTAACCCCAAGAGGGCTTCGGGGACTGAAGCTTTCTTT
TRBV6-1	.	TRBJ1-2	CASSLLTANYGYTF	TGTGCCAGCAGTCTTCTTACAGCTAACTATGGCTACACCTTC
TRBV6-1	.	TRBJ2-1	CASSGTLDNEQFF	TGTGCCAGCAGTGGGACTTTAGACAATGAGCAGTTCTTC
TRBV19	.	TRBJ1-6	CASSIALRTTPLHF	TGTGCCAGTAGTATAGCCCTCCGTACAACACCCCTCCACTTT
TRBV4-1	.	TRBJ1-5	CASSQAPGNQPQHF	TGCGCCAGCAGCCAAGCCCCAGGGAATCAGCCCCAGCATTTT
TRBV12-5	TRBD2	TRBJ2-1	CASGCPISLAGGSPEQFF	TGTGCTAGTGGTTGTCCCATATCACTAGCGGGAGGTTCTCCTGAGCAGTTCTTC
TRBV18	TRBD2	TRBJ2-1	CASTSGLGSNEQFF	TGTGCCAGCACCTCAGGACTAGGCTCCAATGAGCAGTTCTTC
TRBV6-1	.	TRBJ2-2	CASSDTSMAGELFF	TGTGCCAGCAGTGATACTTCCATGGCCGGGGAGCTGTTTTTT
TRBV10-3	.	TRBJ2-7	CAIRVSSSYEQYF	TGTGCCATCAGGGTGTCGAGCTCCTACGAGCAGTACTTC
TRBV10-3	TRBD1	TRBJ1-3	CAITRDRRVGNTIYF	TGTGCCATCACTCGGGACAGGAGGGTTGGAAACACCATATATTTT
TRBV28	.	TRBJ2-3	CASSPSLLEASTDTQYF	TGTGCCAGCAGTCCATCCCTACTAGAAGCTAGCACAGATACGCAGTATTTT